Below, 32 T cell receptor beta chains from the same sample are listed, as sequenced in a study of blood T cell repertoires in COVID-19. The method was immunoSEQ multiplex PCR; TCRdb's version includes in-frame clones alone and lacks a portion of them. This sample has more than 200,000 clones, with less than 90% found just once. The sample comprised peripheral blood. Every receptor here comes from a man aged 60-69 years with acute or convalescent COVID-19.

V and J are TRBV5-4 and TRBJ2-7; 13 bases match TRBD2. The CDR3 runs 16 residues. Germline V gene lookup returns CDR1 SGHNT and CDR2 YYREEE (reference sequence). After removal of 2 bases from V and 3 bases from J, the junction contained 5 bases not matched to a gene. CDR3 loop: CASSFTSGGGLYEQYF. In DNA, the CDR3 is TGTGCCAGCAGCTTCACTAGCGGGGGGGGCCTCTACGAGCAGTACTTC.

The chain's CDR3 is CASSSTENSPLHF. DNA of the CDR3: TGTGCCAGCAGCTCGACAGAGAATTCACCCCTCCACTTT. J is TRBJ1-6 and V is TRBV12-3 or TRBV12-4; possible D gene TRBD1, 5 bases. This CDR3 has 13 amino acids. V was trimmed by 6 bases and J by 7 bases, leaving 10 bases between them.

The genes are TRBV7-9 and TRBJ1-2, with TRBD1 matching over 9 bases. V lost 5 bases to trimming and J lost 8 bases; unmatched junction nucleotides: 12. The CDR3 spans 15 residues. Germline V gives CDR1 SEHNR, CDR2 FQNEAQ (reference sequence). The CDR3 protein is CASSLSLGQGRGYTF. The CDR3 DNA reads as TGTGCCAGCAGCCTAAGCCTGGGACAGGGCCGCGGCTACACCTTC.

In regard to this clone: This same CDR3 is encoded by further DNA sequences in the sample. The V call is TRBV18, the J call TRBJ2-5, with a possible D match to TRBD2 (6 bases). Germline lookup yields CDR1 KGHSH and CDR2 LQKENI. Trimming cost V 2 bases and J 5 bases, with 9 bases left between them. The CDR3 runs 13 residues. The CDR3 DNA sequence: TGTGCCAGCTCACCAGCGGGAAGGGAGACCCAGTACTTC. Its protein is CASSPAGRETQYF.

This sequence joins TRBV5-1 and TRBJ2-3; no reliable D call. Looked up from germline, CDR1 is SGHRS and CDR2 is YFSETQ. The CDR3 runs 12 residues. Trimming cost V 0 bases and J 5 bases, with 4 bases left between them. CDR3 in amino acids: CASSLDRDTQYF. CDR3 sequence (DNA): TGCGCCAGCAGCTTGGACAGAGATACGCAGTATTTT. The full variable domain, with the rest looked up from reference TRBV5-1 and TRBJ2-3, is KAGVTQTPRYLIKTRGQQVTLSCSPISGHRSVSWYQQTPGQGLQFLFEYFSETQRNKGNFPGRFSGRQFSNSRSEMNVSTLELGDSALYLCASSLDRDTQYFGPGTRLTVL.

The chain recombines TRBV18 with TRBJ2-7; a weak D match, TRBD1 (6 bases). V dropped 6 bases and J dropped 7 bases, with 16 bases sitting between them. CDR3 length equals 13 residues. Germline CDR1 reads KGHSH; CDR2 reads LQKENI. Here the CDR3 reads CASSDQGTGEQYF. The CDR3 DNA is TGTGCCAGCTCCGACCAGGGGACGGGGGAGCAGTACTTC.

The chain joins TRBV6-4 to TRBJ2-1, with 10 bases lining up with TRBD2. The length of the CDR3 is 14 residues. Germline V gene sequence: CDR1 MRHNA, CDR2 SNTAGT. J gave up 8 bases and V 10 bases, and 11 bases lay outside the gene matches. The CDR3, as DNA: TGTGCCACTTCCTTAGCGGGAGGAGGCGATGAGCAGTTCTTC. The encoded protein is CATSLAGGGDEQFF.

The V call is TRBV5-1, the J call TRBJ1-1; unclear D gene. Trimming took off 3 bases at V and 5 bases at J, with 14 bases between the two ends. Germline V gene sequence: CDR1 SGHRS, CDR2 YFSETQ. There are 14 residues in the CDR3. CDR3 loop: CASSWDPGGTEAFF. CDR3 DNA sequence: TGCGCCAGCAGCTGGGATCCAGGAGGTACTGAAGCTTTCTTT.

The rearrangement uses TRBV4-2 and TRBJ1-2; D gene unclear. Germline V gives CDR1 LGHNA, CDR2 YNFKEQ. V gave up 0 bases and J gave up 1 base, with 15 bases separating them. The CDR3 extends over 17 amino acids. CDR3: CASSQERASSLNYGYTF. For the CDR3, the DNA is TGTGCCAGCAGCCAAGAGAGGGCGTCCAGCCTTAACTATGGCTACACCTTC.

The rearrangement uses TRBV12-5 and TRBJ1-3, with unresolved D. Trimming removed 1 base at V and 4 bases at J, with 11 bases between. CDR1 is LGHNT, CDR2 FRNRAP, per germline. This CDR3 region has 15 residues. The CDR3: CASGLGTCTGNTIYF. The CDR3 DNA reads TGTGCTAGTGGTTTGGGGACTTGCACCGGAAACACCATATATTTT.

CDR3 protein: CASRPSGAEGNEQFF. As DNA, the CDR3 is TGTGCCAGCAGACCCTCGGGAGCAGAAGGCAATGAGCAGTTCTTC. This rearrangement joins TRBV3-1 (or the pseudogene TRBV3-2) to TRBJ2-1; possibly TRBD2 for D (6 bases). The CDR3 is 15 residues long. The germline V and J ends were trimmed by 6 bases and 6 bases, with 18 bases remaining between them. Germline V gene data show CDR1 as LGHDT and CDR2 as YNNKEL (reference sequence).

The V and J genes are TRBV11-2 and TRBJ1-2; no definite D call. Germline CDR1 and CDR2: SGHAT and FQNNGV. Trimming stripped 0 bases from V and 5 bases from J, with 10 bases between. This CDR3 contains 14 residues. CDR3 nucleotide sequence: TGTGCCAGCAGCTTAGATGAGAGGGAGTATGGCTACACCTTC. This encodes CASSLDEREYGYTF.

The count of this clone is one. This chain joins TRBV4-3 and TRBJ2-3, with a possible D match to TRBD1 (6 bases). The germline V and J ends were trimmed by 4 bases and 3 bases, with 11 bases remaining between them. CDR1 and CDR2 (germline): LGHNA, YSLEER. The CDR3 loop spans 14 amino acids. The CDR3 here is CASSPGTGTDTQYF. The CDR3 region has the DNA TGCGCCAGCAGCCCAGGCACAGGGACAGATACGCAGTATTTT.

This clone was seen a handful of times. This chain joins TRBV5-1 and TRBJ1-4, with 12 nucleotides matching TRBD1. This CDR3 contains 15 residues. CDR1 and CDR2 (germline): SGHRS, YFSETQ. V dropped 3 bases and J dropped 11; count of bases not matched to a gene: 8. The CDR3 is CASSSTGTGGWKLFF. Here the CDR3 DNA reads TGCGCCAGCAGCTCAACCGGGACAGGGGGCTGGAAACTGTTTTTT.

The rearrangement joins TRBV4-1 to TRBJ2-5; 9 nucleotides agree with TRBD2. J lost 2 bases, V lost 3 bases, and 4 bases had no gene match. Germline V gives CDR1 MGHRA, CDR2 YSYEKL. This CDR3 comprises 15 residues. In DNA, the CDR3 is TGCGCCAGCAGCCAGCTCACTAGCGGGCAAGAGACCCAGTACTTC. Protein sequence: CASSQLTSGQETQYF.

V usage is TRBV29-1 and J usage is TRBJ2-2; TRBD1 matches at 9 bases. The CDR3 is 13 amino acids. After removal of 6 bases from V and 7 bases from J, the junction contained 6 bases not matched to a gene. Germline V gene data show CDR1 as SQVTM and CDR2 as ANQGSEA. CDR3 sequence reads: CSVADRGDGELFF. The CDR3 nucleotides are TGCAGCGTCGCTGACAGGGGGGACGGGGAGCTGTTTTTT.

The CDR3, as DNA: TGCAGCGTTGATTCAGGACAGGCTACTAACTATGGCTACACCTTC. Translated, it gives CSVDSGQATNYGYTF. The rearrangement joins TRBV29-1 to TRBJ1-2; 7 bases are shared with TRBD1. This CDR3 contains 15 residues. Germline V gives CDR1 SQVTM, CDR2 ANQGSEA. Germline trimming cut 3 bases from V and 0 bases from J; bases unmatched to any gene: 7.

The rearrangement uses TRBV5-4 and TRBJ1-4, with 9 bases matching TRBD1. Germline CDR1 SGHNT, CDR2 YYREEE (reference sequence). V lost 4 bases, J lost 0 bases, and 7 bases stayed unmatched. This CDR3 is built from 17 residues. The CDR3, as DNA: TGTGCCAGCAGCCCCGGGACAGGGCTTGCAACTAATGAAAAACTGTTTTTT. Translated: CASSPGTGLATNEKLFF.

The chain has TRBV9 and TRBJ2-3, with 13 bases that match TRBD2. The germline CDR1 and CDR2 sequences are SGDLS and YYNGEE. The CDR3 contains 20 residues. J was trimmed by 0 bases and V by 2 bases; bases with no gene match: 12. In nucleotides, the CDR3 is TGTGCCAGCAGCGTGAGGCCGGGACTAGCGGGACGGACTAGCACAGATACGCAGTATTTT. Translated, it gives CASSVRPGLAGRTSTDTQYF.

This clone showed up just once. This rearrangement joins TRBV28 to TRBJ2-2; D might be TRBD1 (5 bases). The CDR3 loop spans 15 amino acids. V was trimmed by 5 bases and J by 4 bases, leaving 14 bases between them. CDR1 is MDHEN, CDR2 SYDVKM, per germline. The CDR3 spells CASSPDRRRTGELFF. The CDR3 bases are TGTGCCAGCAGTCCCGACAGACGGCGCACCGGGGAGCTGTTTTTT.

The chain joins TRBV4-3 to TRBJ2-6, with D perhaps TRBD2 (6 bases). V was shortened by 5 bases and J by 2 bases, with 7 bases between the two germline ends. The CDR3 runs to 14 residues. CDR1 and CDR2 (germline): LGHNA, YSLEER. CDR3: CASSGGTGANVLTF. The DNA of the CDR3 is TGCGCCAGCAGCGGGGGGACTGGGGCCAACGTCCTGACTTTC.

The rearrangement links TRBV28 to TRBJ2-7; a possible D gene is TRBD1 (5 bases). The CDR3 sequence is 12 residues long. Trimming removed 4 bases from V and 3 bases from J, with 7 bases in between. Germline assignment: CDR1 MDHEN and CDR2 SYDVKM. The CDR3 coding sequence is TGTGCCAGCAGTTACAGGAACTACGAGCAGTACTTC. Protein sequence: CASSYRNYEQYF.

The chain is built from TRBV11-1 and TRBJ2-5, with 9 bases lining up with TRBD1. This CDR3 comprises 15 residues. Germline values: CDR1 SGHAT, CDR2 FQDESV (reference sequence). After removal of 5 bases from V and 5 bases from J, the junction contained 9 bases not matched to a gene. CDR3 nucleotides: TGTGCCAGCAGCCCGGGACAGGGACGGGAGGAGACCCAGTACTTC. Translated, it gives CASSPGQGREETQYF.

V and J are TRBV10-3 and TRBJ2-7; 7 bases are shared with TRBD1. The CDR3 length is 15 residues. J gave up 5 bases and V 4 bases, and 11 bases lay outside the gene matches. Germline CDR1 reads ENHRY; CDR2 reads SYGVKD. The DNA of the CDR3 is TGTGCCATCAGTGGTCTCCGACAGGGTTCGAACGAGCAGTACTTC. Translating gives CAISGLRQGSNEQYF.

The chain uses TRBV27 and TRBJ2-3, with D tentatively TRBD1 (6 bases). The CDR3 runs 16 residues. CDR1 and CDR2 (germline): MNHEY, SMNVEV (reference sequence). V was pared by 6 bases and J by 2 bases, with 18 bases between. CDR3 sequence: CASRNWDTRLTDTQYF. The CDR3, as DNA: TGTGCCAGCAGGAACTGGGACACACGACTCACAGATACGCAGTATTTT.

The V gene is TRBV2, the J gene TRBJ2-2; 7 bases agree with TRBD1. After removal of 6 bases from V and 4 bases from J, the junction contained 8 bases not matched to a gene. This CDR3 has 15 residues. Germline V CDR1 and CDR2: SNHLY, FYNNEI. CDR3: CASRPLRQGTGELFF. CDR3 nucleotides: TGTGCCAGCAGGCCCCTTAGACAGGGCACCGGGGAGCTGTTTTTT. The full variable domain, with the rest looked up from reference TRBV2 and TRBJ2-2, is EPEVTQTPSHQVTQMGQEVILRCVPISNHLYFYWYRQILGQKVEFLVSFYNNEISEKSEIFDDQFSVERPDGSNFTLKIRSTKLEDSAMYFCASRPLRQGTGELFFGEGSRLTVL.

The chain couples TRBV2 to TRBJ2-3; 11 positions agree with TRBD2. Germline loops: CDR1 SNHLY, CDR2 FYNNEI. Trimming took 8 bases from V and 3 from J; bases not matched to a gene: 34. This CDR3 region has 24 residues. CDR3 nucleotides: TGTGCCAGCGCCGACCCCCCTTGGACTAGCGGGCGAACGGAGGGCCCAAAAATGACAGATACGCAGTATTTT. It yields the protein CASADPPWTSGRTEGPKMTDTQYF.

The gene calls are TRBV28 and TRBJ2-3, with D possibly matching TRBD2 (6 bases). The V end lost 2 bases, the J end lost 5 bases, and 17 bases lay between the germline ends. Germline V gene sequence: CDR1 MDHEN, CDR2 SYDVKM. There are 16 residues in the CDR3. In DNA, the CDR3 is TGTGCCAGCAGTTTAGAGTCCGGGAGTCGTGTAGATACGCAGTATTTT. Its translation: CASSLESGSRVDTQYF.

The J gene is TRBJ2-7, the V gene TRBV10-3; D is perhaps TRBD1 (6 bases). With 4 bases removed from V and 3 bases from J, the gap between germline ends came to 10 bases. The CDR3 covers 13 residues. Germline assignment: CDR1 ENHRY and CDR2 SYGVKD. The CDR3 loop is CAISVDSRYEQYF. The DNA for the CDR3 is TGTGCCATCAGTGTGGACAGTCGCTACGAGCAGTACTTC.

V is TRBV5-1 and J is TRBJ2-1, with 9 bases matching TRBD2. Trimming at V came to 0 bases and at J to 5 bases, leaving 3 bases not matched to a gene. From germline, CDR1 is SGHRS and CDR2 YFSETQ. The CDR3 totals 15 residues. CDR3 nucleotide sequence: TGCGCCAGCAGCTTGGCGGGCGGGGGGGACAATGAGCAGTTCTTC. Amino acid sequence: CASSLAGGGDNEQFF. The full variable domain, rest sourced from reference TRBV5-1 and TRBJ2-1, is KAGVTQTPRYLIKTRGQQVTLSCSPISGHRSVSWYQQTPGQGLQFLFEYFSETQRNKGNFPGRFSGRQFSNSRSEMNVSTLELGDSALYLCASSLAGGGDNEQFFGPGTRLTVL.

V is TRBV27 and J is TRBJ2-7; no definite D call. Trimming left V 0 bases short and J 2 bases short, with 8 bases between. From germline, CDR1 is MNHEY and CDR2 SMNVEV (reference sequence). The CDR3 spans 14 residues. The CDR3 sequence is CASSLSRWAYEQYF. The CDR3 region has the DNA TGTGCCAGCAGTTTATCGCGGTGGGCCTACGAGCAGTACTTC.

V usage is TRBV10-3 and J usage is TRBJ1-6; weak D call: TRBD1 (6 bases). In germline, CDR1 is ENHRY, CDR2 SYGVKD. V gave up 5 bases and J gave up 12 bases, with 20 bases separating them. This CDR3 is built from 15 residues. The CDR3 loop is CAISSAGGAGRPLHF. CDR3 nucleotides: TGTGCCATCAGTAGTGCTGGGGGCGCAGGAAGACCCCTCCACTTT.